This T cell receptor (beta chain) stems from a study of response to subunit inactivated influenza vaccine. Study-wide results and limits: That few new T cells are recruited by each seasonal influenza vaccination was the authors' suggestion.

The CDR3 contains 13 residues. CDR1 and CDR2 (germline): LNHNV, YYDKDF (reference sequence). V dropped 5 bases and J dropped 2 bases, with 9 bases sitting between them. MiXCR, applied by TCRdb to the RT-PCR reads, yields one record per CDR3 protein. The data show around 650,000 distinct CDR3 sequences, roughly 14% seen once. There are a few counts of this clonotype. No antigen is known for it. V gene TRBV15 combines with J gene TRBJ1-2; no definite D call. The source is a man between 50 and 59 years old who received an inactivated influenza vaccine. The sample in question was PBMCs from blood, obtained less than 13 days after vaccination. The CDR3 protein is CATSQFGNYGYTF. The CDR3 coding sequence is TGTGCCACCAGCCAGTTCGGCAACTATGGCTACACCTTC.